This TCR beta chain appears in the sequencing data of a study of human thymus T cells. Study findings and constraints: What appeared biased in thymic and blood repertoires was the usage of V and J genes.

Looked up from germline, CDR1 is SGHNT and CDR2 is YYREEE (reference sequence). Unmatched junction bases numbered 6, after V lost 3 bases and J lost 12 bases. The CDR3 contains 14 residues. All available leukocytes, rather than a set cell count, yielded the blood DNA. Note on this clone: Its antigen is undetermined.

Method: immunoSEQ multiplex PCR; TCRdb's copy keeps in-frame clones and lacks some. The table includes tens of thousands of clones, 94% detected once. The gene calls are TRBV5-4 and TRBJ2-1; 13 nucleotides line up with TRBD2. This clonotype originated in a boy under two years old with a congenital heart defect but otherwise immunologically healthy. The sequenced sample consisted of blood. For the CDR3, the DNA is TGTGCCAGCAGCTCAGGGACTAGCGGGGCGTGGCAGTTCTTC. This gives the protein CASSSGTSGAWQFF.